This T cell receptor beta chain was recovered during a study of cytomegalovirus exposure and HLA in healthy donors. Comment on this clone: What it binds is not known.

Primers included in the PCR were 60 Vbeta and 13 Jbeta primers. Sequencing was performed with immunoSEQ multiplex PCR; in TCRdb, only in-frame clones are kept and a portion is missing. The sample lists about 120,000 clones; almost 85% were seen once. Study-wide findings and caveats: HLA allele associations emerged for roughly 16,000 TCR beta sequences in a later analysis, at 0.05 false discovery rate. TCR beta sequences reportedly predicted most subjects' HLA-A and HLA-B alleles accurately. There were a few CMV-associated chains whose specificity for CMV antigens was confirmed in vitro. Later findings reportedly placed an Asian-associated ancestry cluster below the roughly 690-donor mean for N-insertions.

The CDR3 has 13 residues. V lost 7 bases and J lost 2; bases outside the gene matches: 1. CDR1 and CDR2 from the germline V gene are LNHDA and SQIVND (reference sequence). V and J are TRBV19 and TRBJ2-7; 11 bases line up with TRBD1. The receptor was isolated from a woman aged 18-29 years in good health and CMV-seronegative. Sequenced: PBMCs. The CDR3 nucleotides are TGTGCCAGTAAGGGACAGGGGGCCTACGAGCAGTACTTC. It encodes CASKGQGAYEQYF. The full variable domain, in which reference TRBV19 and TRBJ2-7 provide the parts outside the CDR3, is DGGITQSPKYLFRKEGQNVTLSCEQNLNHDAMYWYRQDPGQGLRLIYYSQIVNDFQKGDIAEGYSVSREKKESFPLTVTSAQKNPTAFYLCASKGQGAYEQYFGPGTRLTVT.